Below, 25 T cell receptor beta chains from the same sample are listed, as sequenced in a study of T cell responses to AZD1222 COVID-19 vaccine. The method was immunoSEQ multiplex PCR; TCRdb's version includes in-frame clones alone and lacks a portion of them. The data hold 110,000 to 150,000 clones, with 80% to 90% observed a single time. The source material was peripheral blood, sampled on day 0 of AZD1222 vaccination. The receptors stem from an adult in good health.

The chain carries TRBV3-1 (or the pseudogene TRBV3-2) and TRBJ2-3; D call uncertain. V was pared by 7 bases and J by 1 base, with 12 bases between. The CDR3 runs to 14 residues. From germline, CDR1 is LGHDT and CDR2 YNNKEL (reference sequence). The DNA for the CDR3 is TGTGCCAGCACCTGGCAAGGAGGCACAGATACGCAGTATTTT. As protein: CASTWQGGTDTQYF.

The count of this clone is one. V gene TRBV3-1 (or the pseudogene TRBV3-2) combines with J gene TRBJ1-4; perhaps TRBD1 as D (5 bases). Germline assignment: CDR1 LGHDT and CDR2 YNNKEL (reference sequence). The CDR3 extends over 15 amino acids. V gave up 3 bases and J gave up 6 bases, with 14 bases separating them. CDR3 in DNA: TGTGCCAGCAGCCACAGCACAGGAGGGTATGAAAAACTGTTTTTT. Translation gives CASSHSTGGYEKLFF.

The chain recombines TRBV7-9 with TRBJ2-3; possibly TRBD2 for D (6 bases). The germline gives CDR1 SEHNR, CDR2 FQNEAQ (reference sequence). The CDR3 runs to 16 residues. Trimming cost V 2 bases and J 1 base, with 13 bases left between them. The CDR3 here is CASSLRGGIGTDTQYF. The CDR3 DNA reads TGTGCCAGCAGCTTAAGGGGCGGGATCGGCACAGATACGCAGTATTTT. Full variable domain (missing parts from reference TRBV7-9 and TRBJ2-3): DTGVSQNPRHKITKRGQNVTFRCDPISEHNRLYWYRQTLGQGPEFLTYFQNEAQLEKSRLLSDRFSAERPKGSFSTLEIQRTEQGDSAMYLCASSLRGGIGTDTQYFGPGTRLTVL.

This clone has only one observation. The chain joins TRBV28 to TRBJ1-1; perhaps TRBD1 as D (5 bases). V gave up 7 bases and J gave up 6 bases, with 18 bases separating them. This CDR3 has 14 amino acids. Germline V CDR1 and CDR2: MDHEN, SYDVKM. CDR3 protein: CASTSSLRGPEAFF. As DNA, the CDR3 is TGTGCCAGCACCTCCAGCCTTCGGGGCCCTGAAGCTTTCTTT.

V and J are TRBV4-2 and TRBJ2-1; perhaps TRBD1 as D (6 bases). CDR3 length: 15 residues. The V gene's germline CDR1 is LGHNA and CDR2 YNFKEQ. Trimming removed 0 bases at V and 7 bases at J, with 13 bases between. CDR3 sequence reads: CASSQEGTMVNEQFF. The CDR3 DNA reads as TGTGCCAGCAGCCAAGAGGGGACAATGGTAAATGAGCAGTTCTTC.

The genes are TRBV19 and TRBJ2-1, with TRBD2 matching over 12 bases. The CDR3 loop spans 17 amino acids. Trimming at V came to 6 bases and at J to 2 bases, leaving 8 bases not matched to a gene. Germline lookup yields CDR1 LNHDA and CDR2 SQIVND (reference sequence). CDR3: CASRRTSGALTYNEQFF. CDR3 DNA sequence: TGTGCCAGTAGGAGGACTAGCGGGGCCCTGACCTACAATGAGCAGTTCTTC.

The chain carries TRBV20-1 and TRBJ1-5; D remains unclear. Germline V CDR1 and CDR2: DFQATT, SNEGSKA (reference sequence). V gave up 0 bases and J gave up 12 bases, with 9 bases separating them. The CDR3 covers 11 residues. The CDR3 loop is CSARDLDFQHF. The CDR3 nucleotides are TGCAGTGCTAGAGATTTGGATTTCCAGCATTTT.

A remark on this clone: Other DNA sequences of this sample code for an identical CDR3. The chain uses TRBV19 and TRBJ2-2; 8 nucleotides match TRBD1. V trimming: 5 bases; J trimming: 5 bases; junction bases outside the gene matches: 4. Germline V lookup: CDR1 LNHDA, CDR2 SQIVND (reference sequence). The length of the CDR3 is 14 residues. The CDR3, as DNA: TGTGCCAGTAGTGACAGGGGTGGGACCGGGGAGCTGTTTTTT. Translation gives CASSDRGGTGELFF.

The rearrangement links TRBV6-4 to TRBJ2-3; 9 bases agree with TRBD2. Germline lookup yields CDR1 MRHNA and CDR2 SNTAGT. V gave up 5 bases and J gave up 4 bases; unmatched junction bases: 7. This CDR3 region has 15 residues. CDR3 protein: CASSSSGGRADTQYF. CDR3 in DNA: TGTGCCAGCAGTTCCAGCGGGGGGAGAGCAGATACGCAGTATTTT.

In this sample, this clone is medium-sized. The gene calls are TRBV4-2 and TRBJ1-5, with D possibly being TRBD1 (6 bases). Trimming left V 2 bases short and J 5 bases short, with 10 bases between. Germline V lookup: CDR1 LGHNA, CDR2 YNFKEQ. The CDR3 is 14 residues long. The CDR3 DNA reads TGTGCCAGCAGCCAACTACAGGGTGATCAGCCCCAGCATTTT. Its translation: CASSQLQGDQPQHF.

The chain carries TRBV12-3 or TRBV12-4 and TRBJ1-5, with a possible D match to TRBD1 (6 bases). The CDR3 is 13 amino acids. V lost 3 bases and J 5 bases, leaving 8 bases between the germline ends. CDR3 coding DNA: TGTGCCAGCAGTTTGAACAGGGATCAGCCCCAGCATTTT. Amino acid sequence: CASSLNRDQPQHF.

This chain connects TRBV24-1 to TRBJ2-1; D is possibly TRBD1 (6 bases). CDR1 is KGHDR, CDR2 SFDVKD, per germline. Trimming removed 4 bases from V and 0 bases from J, with 12 bases in between. This CDR3 region has 16 residues. In DNA form, the CDR3 reads TGTGCCACCAGTGACCCCGGGACAACCTCCTACAATGAGCAGTTCTTC. Its translation is CATSDPGTTSYNEQFF.

The genes are TRBV12-3 or TRBV12-4 and TRBJ2-7; a possible D gene is TRBD2 (7 bases). V was pared by 1 base and J by 12 bases, with 16 bases between. CDR3 length: 13 amino acids. The CDR3 protein is CASSLGGPSGGYF. Written as DNA, the CDR3 is TGTGCCAGCAGTTTAGGGGGGCCCTCGGGGGGGTACTTC.

The chain links TRBV6-2 or TRBV6-3 to TRBJ2-3; D gene uncertain. Trimming took 2 bases from V and 3 from J, leaving 9 bases between them. This CDR3 is 14 amino acids long. The germline CDR1 and CDR2 sequences are MNHEY and SVGEGT. The CDR3 loop is CASSYRLETDTQYF. The CDR3 region has the DNA TGTGCCAGCAGTTACCGCCTGGAGACAGATACGCAGTATTTT.

The sample holds one count of this clone. This chain connects TRBV9 to TRBJ2-7; D possibly corresponds to TRBD2 (5 bases). The CDR3 is 15 residues long. V lost 3 bases and J lost 2, with 15 bases in between. Germline V gene sequence: CDR1 SGDLS, CDR2 YYNGEE. The CDR3 sequence: CASSESSLPPYEQYF. The DNA for the CDR3 is TGTGCCAGCAGCGAATCTAGCCTCCCCCCCTACGAGCAGTACTTC.

V usage is TRBV28 and J usage is TRBJ1-4; D is uncertain. The germline V gene encodes CDR1 MDHEN and CDR2 SYDVKM. V shed 3 bases and J shed 8 bases, with 13 bases lying between them. The CDR3 contains 14 residues. The CDR3 loop reads CASSLLGSREKLFF. DNA of the CDR3: TGTGCCAGCAGTTTGTTGGGGTCACGAGAAAAACTGTTTTTT.

The chain couples TRBV6-2 or TRBV6-3 to TRBJ1-6, with a weak D call TRBD1 (6 bases). This CDR3 contains 14 residues. Germline assignment: CDR1 MNHEY and CDR2 SVGEGT. Deletions cut 5 bases from V and 6 bases from J, with 11 bases between. CDR3 loop: CASSVTGFNSPLHF. CDR3 coding DNA: TGTGCCAGCAGTGTGACAGGTTTTAATTCACCCCTCCACTTT.

The chain employs TRBV10-3 and TRBJ2-5, with D uncertain. The CDR3 runs 12 residues. V was pared by 6 bases and J by 4 bases, with 9 bases between. The germline gives CDR1 ENHRY, CDR2 SYGVKD. The CDR3 here is CAIRGTSETQYF. CDR3 nucleotide sequence: TGTGCCATCAGGGGAACCTCAGAGACCCAGTACTTC.

V is TRBV5-4 and J is TRBJ2-2, with D uncertain. The germline V gene encodes CDR1 SGHNT and CDR2 YYREEE (reference sequence). CDR3 length: 15 amino acids. Trimming cost V 4 bases and J 0 bases, with 10 bases left between them. CDR3 residues: CASSRATANTGELFF. In nucleotides, the CDR3 is TGTGCCAGCAGCCGGGCTACAGCGAACACCGGGGAGCTGTTTTTT.

This clone occurred a few times. The chain links TRBV27 to TRBJ2-2; the D is unclear. This CDR3 is built from 16 residues. V was shortened by 5 bases and J by 3 bases, with 16 bases between the two germline ends. Germline CDR1 is MNHEY and CDR2 is SMNVEV (reference sequence). CDR3 sequence: CASSQGRAAHTGELFF. The DNA for the CDR3 is TGTGCCAGCAGTCAAGGACGGGCCGCTCACACCGGGGAGCTGTTTTTT.

This chain links TRBV2 with TRBJ1-2; no definite D call. Trimming took off 2 bases at V and 4 bases at J, with 14 bases between the two ends. Germline CDR1 SNHLY, CDR2 FYNNEI. The CDR3 runs to 15 residues. CDR3 nucleotide sequence: TGTGCCAGCAGTGAATTTGGCCGGTCAGGCTATGGCTACACCTTC. It codes for CASSEFGRSGYGYTF.

This clone was detected once. The CDR3 here is CASSLTSGRGADTQYF. CDR3 DNA: TGTGCCAGCAGCTTGACTAGCGGGAGAGGGGCAGATACGCAGTATTTT. The chain has TRBV5-4 and TRBJ2-3; 11 bases are a match to TRBD2. V shed 1 base, J shed 4 bases, and the junction held 5 bases outside the gene matches. The CDR3 is 16 amino acids. Germline V gene lookup returns CDR1 SGHNT and CDR2 YYREEE (reference sequence).

V gene TRBV10-1 combines with J gene TRBJ2-5; D unclear. The V gene's germline CDR1 is WNHNN and CDR2 SYGVQD (reference sequence). The CDR3 runs 15 residues. V dropped 3 bases and J dropped 0 bases, with 11 bases sitting between them. CDR3 sequence (DNA): TGCGCCAGCAGTGAAGGCAGAGTGTACCAAGAGACCCAGTACTTC. This encodes CASSEGRVYQETQYF.

This chain uses TRBV5-4 with TRBJ1-1; 7 bases match TRBD1. The CDR3 consists of 17 residues. Germline V lookup: CDR1 SGHNT, CDR2 YYREEE (reference sequence). V trimming: 0 bases; J trimming: 0 bases; junction bases outside the gene matches: 8. The CDR3 DNA reads TGTGCCAGCAGCTTGGGTATCGACAGGGTCATGAACACTGAAGCTTTCTTT. It is translated as CASSLGIDRVMNTEAFF.

V gene TRBV7-8 combines with J gene TRBJ2-7, with 13 bases aligning to TRBD2. The germline gives CDR1 SGHVS, CDR2 FQNEAQ. The CDR3 is 15 amino acids. V was clipped by 5 bases and J by 8 bases; unmatched bases: 9. The CDR3 DNA reads as TGTGCCAGCAGCCCAGGGACTAGCGGGGAAGCAAAGCAGTACTTC. Its protein product is CASSPGTSGEAKQYF.